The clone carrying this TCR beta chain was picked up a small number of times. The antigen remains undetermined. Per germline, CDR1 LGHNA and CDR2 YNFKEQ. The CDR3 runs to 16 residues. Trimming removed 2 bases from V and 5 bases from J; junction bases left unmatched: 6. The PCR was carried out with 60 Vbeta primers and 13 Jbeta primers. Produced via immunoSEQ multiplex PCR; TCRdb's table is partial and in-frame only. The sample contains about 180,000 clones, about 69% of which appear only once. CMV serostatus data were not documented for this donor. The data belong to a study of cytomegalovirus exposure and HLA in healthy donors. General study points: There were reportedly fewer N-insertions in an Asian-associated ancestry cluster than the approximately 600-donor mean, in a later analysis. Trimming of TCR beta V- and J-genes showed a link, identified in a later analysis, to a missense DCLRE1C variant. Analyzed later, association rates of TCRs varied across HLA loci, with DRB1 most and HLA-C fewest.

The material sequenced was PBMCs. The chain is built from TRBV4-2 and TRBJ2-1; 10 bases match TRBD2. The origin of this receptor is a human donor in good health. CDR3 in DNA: TGTGCCAGCAGCCAACTCGGACTAGCGGCCGACAATGAGCAGTTCTTC. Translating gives CASSQLGLAADNEQFF.